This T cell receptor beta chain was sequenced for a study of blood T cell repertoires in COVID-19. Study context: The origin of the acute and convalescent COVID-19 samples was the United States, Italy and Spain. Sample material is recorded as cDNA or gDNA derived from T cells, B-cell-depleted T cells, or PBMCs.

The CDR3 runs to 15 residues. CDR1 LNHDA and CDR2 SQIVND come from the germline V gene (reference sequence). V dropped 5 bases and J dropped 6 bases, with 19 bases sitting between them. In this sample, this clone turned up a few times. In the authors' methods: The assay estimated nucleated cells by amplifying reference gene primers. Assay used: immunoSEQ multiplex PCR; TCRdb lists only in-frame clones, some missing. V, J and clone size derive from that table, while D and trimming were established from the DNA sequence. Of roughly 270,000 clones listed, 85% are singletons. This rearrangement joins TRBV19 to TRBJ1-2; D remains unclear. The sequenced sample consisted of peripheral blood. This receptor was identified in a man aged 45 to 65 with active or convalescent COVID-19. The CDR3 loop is CASSFFRRAGDGYTF. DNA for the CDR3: TGTGCCAGTAGTTTTTTCCGGCGGGCAGGCGATGGCTACACCTTC.